This T cell receptor (beta chain) is drawn from a study of T-cell memory formation after mild COVID-19. One entry per CDR3 protein results from TCRdb running MiXCR on the 5' RACE reads. The data contain hundreds of thousands of distinct CDR3 sequences, around 27% of them singletons. This clonotype was detected a few times. What it binds is not known. Study-level results: Mostly located in CM and EM were contracting CD4+ clones, with contracting CD8+ clones located in EMRA.

This TCR was recovered from an adult woman who had mild COVID-19 (a few samples of this study predate the infection). Cell type and time point are not known. What was sequenced was PBMCs or a T cell subset sorted from them (not recorded which).

The chain's CDR3 is CASSGLAGVREQYF. CDR3 nucleotide sequence: TGTGCCAGCAGTGGCCTAGCGGGAGTGAGAGAGCAGTACTTC. This chain connects TRBV2 to TRBJ2-7; 10 nucleotides line up with TRBD2. In germline, CDR1 is SNHLY, CDR2 FYNNEI. The CDR3 contains 14 residues. Trimming removed 4 bases from V and 7 bases from J; junction bases left unmatched: 7.